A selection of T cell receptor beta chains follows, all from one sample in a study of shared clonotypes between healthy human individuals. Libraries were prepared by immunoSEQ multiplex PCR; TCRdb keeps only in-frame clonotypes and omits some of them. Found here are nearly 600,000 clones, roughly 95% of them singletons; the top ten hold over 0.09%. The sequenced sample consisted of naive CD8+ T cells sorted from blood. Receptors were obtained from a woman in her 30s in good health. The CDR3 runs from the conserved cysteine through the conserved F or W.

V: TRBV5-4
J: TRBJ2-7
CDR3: CASSFTGGFYEQYF

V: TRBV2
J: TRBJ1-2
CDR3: CASTLGTGEYYGYTF

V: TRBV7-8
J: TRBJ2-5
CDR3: CASSSGQTQYF

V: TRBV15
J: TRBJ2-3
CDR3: CATSRVFGTSGSADTQYF

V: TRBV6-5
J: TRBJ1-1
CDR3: CASSYSSANTEAFF

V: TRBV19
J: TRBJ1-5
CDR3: CASSIDGSFRNQPQHF

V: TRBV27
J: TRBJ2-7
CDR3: CASSSTGFYEQYF

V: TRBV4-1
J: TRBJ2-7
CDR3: CASSQDSAGLQRTYEQYF

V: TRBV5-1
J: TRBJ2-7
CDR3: CASSSSDRGYEQYF

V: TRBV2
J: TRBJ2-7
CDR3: CASSGGLNRGASYEQYF

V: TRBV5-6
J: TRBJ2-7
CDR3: CASSLDPESYEQYF

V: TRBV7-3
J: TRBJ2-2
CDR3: CASSFGAGTGELFF

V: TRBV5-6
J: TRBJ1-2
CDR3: CASSLTDNGYGYTF

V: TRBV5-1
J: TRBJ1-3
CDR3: CASSLDTGTSEGNTIYF

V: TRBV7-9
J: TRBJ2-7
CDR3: CASSLGFHEQYF